This T cell receptor (beta chain) was identified in a study of radiotherapy plus CTLA-4 blockade in lung cancer. Study at large: Objective responses occurred in around 18% of patients; around 31% had disease control. General study results and limits: Reports state that early shifts in blood T cell clones, with interferon-beta, best predicted response. Once radiotherapy plus ipilimumab had been given, TCR clones derived from tumor expanded in blood.

As concerns this clone: Its antigen is unidentified.

Profiled with immunoSEQ multiplex PCR; TCRdb holds only in-frame clones, not every one. Altogether about 39,000 clones are present, just under 80% being singletons, with the ten largest covering less than 25%. In chemo-refractory metastatic non-small-cell lung cancer, patients got ipilimumab CTLA-4 blockade together with focal radiation. Germline CDR1 SGHRS, CDR2 YFSETQ. Trimming took 2 bases from V and 5 from J, leaving 10 bases between them. The CDR3 totals 13 residues. Sequences were derived from peripheral blood, sampled from a patient treated with radiotherapy plus ipilimumab. This chain uses TRBV5-1 with TRBJ2-5, with no clear D. The receptor was derived from a human donor with non-small cell lung cancer that progressed on radiotherapy plus ipilimumab. The CDR3 spells CASSFGDRETQYF. CDR3 bases: TGCGCCAGCAGCTTCGGAGATCGGGAGACCCAGTACTTC.